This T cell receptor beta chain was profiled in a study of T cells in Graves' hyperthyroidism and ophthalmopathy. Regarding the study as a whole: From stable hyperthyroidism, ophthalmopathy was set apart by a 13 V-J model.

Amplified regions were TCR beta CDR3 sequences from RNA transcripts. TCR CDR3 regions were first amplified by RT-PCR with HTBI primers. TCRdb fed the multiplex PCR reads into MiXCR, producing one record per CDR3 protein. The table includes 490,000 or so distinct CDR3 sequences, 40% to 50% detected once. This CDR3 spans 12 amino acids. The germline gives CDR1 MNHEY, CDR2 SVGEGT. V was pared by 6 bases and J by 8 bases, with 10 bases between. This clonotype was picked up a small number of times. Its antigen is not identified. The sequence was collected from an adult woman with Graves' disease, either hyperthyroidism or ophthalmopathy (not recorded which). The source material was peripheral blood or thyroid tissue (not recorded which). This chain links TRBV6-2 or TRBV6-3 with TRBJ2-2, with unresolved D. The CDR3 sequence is CASRSNSGELFF. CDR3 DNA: TGTGCCAGCAGATCAAACAGTGGGGAGCTGTTTTTT.